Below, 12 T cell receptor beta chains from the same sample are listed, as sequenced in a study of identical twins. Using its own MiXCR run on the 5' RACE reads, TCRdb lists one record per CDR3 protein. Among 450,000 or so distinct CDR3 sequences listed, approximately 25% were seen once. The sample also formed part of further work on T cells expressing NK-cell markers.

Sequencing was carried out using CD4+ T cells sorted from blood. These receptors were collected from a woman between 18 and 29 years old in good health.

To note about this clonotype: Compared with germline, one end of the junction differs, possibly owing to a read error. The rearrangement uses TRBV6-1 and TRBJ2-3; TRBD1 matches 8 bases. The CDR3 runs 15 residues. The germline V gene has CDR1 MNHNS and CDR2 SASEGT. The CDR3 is CASRDRTGLTDTQYF. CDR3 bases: TGTGCCAGCCGTGACCGGACAGGGTTGACAGATACGCAGTATTTT.

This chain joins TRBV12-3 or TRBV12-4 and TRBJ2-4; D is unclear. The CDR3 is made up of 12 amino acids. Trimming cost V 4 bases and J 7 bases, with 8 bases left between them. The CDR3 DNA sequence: TGTGCCAGCAGTTCCACCGGGAACATTCAGTACTTC. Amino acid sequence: CASSSTGNIQYF.

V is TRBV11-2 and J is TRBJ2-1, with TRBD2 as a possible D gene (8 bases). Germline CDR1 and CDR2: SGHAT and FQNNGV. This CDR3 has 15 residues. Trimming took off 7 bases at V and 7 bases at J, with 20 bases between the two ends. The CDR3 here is CASTPGGTSGNEQFF. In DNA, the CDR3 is TGTGCCAGCACCCCAGGGGGGACTAGTGGGAATGAGCAGTTCTTC.

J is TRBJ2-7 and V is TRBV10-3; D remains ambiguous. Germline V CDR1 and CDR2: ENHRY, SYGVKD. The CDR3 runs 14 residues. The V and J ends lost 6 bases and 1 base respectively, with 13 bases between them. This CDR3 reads CAISLSGQSYEQYF. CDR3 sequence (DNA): TGTGCCATCAGCCTTTCCGGGCAGTCCTACGAGCAGTACTTC.

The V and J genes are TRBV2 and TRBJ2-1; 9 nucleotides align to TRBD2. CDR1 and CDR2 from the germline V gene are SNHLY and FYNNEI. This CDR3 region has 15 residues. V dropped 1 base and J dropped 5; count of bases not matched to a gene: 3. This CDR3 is CASSEELAGNNEQFF. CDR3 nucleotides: TGTGCCAGCAGTGAAGAGCTAGCGGGAAACAATGAGCAGTTCTTC.

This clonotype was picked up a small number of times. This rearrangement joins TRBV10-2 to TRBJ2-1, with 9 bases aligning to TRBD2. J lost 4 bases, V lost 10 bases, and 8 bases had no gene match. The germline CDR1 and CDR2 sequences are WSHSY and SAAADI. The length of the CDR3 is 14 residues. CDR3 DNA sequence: TGCGCCACCAAGCGGGAGGACGTTTACAATGAGCAGTTCTTC. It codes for CATKREDVYNEQFF.

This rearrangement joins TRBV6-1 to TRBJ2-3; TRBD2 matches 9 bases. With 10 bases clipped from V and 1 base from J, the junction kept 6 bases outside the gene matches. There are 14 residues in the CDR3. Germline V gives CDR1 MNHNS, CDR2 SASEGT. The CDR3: CATLAGARTDTQYF. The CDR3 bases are TGTGCCACCTTAGCGGGAGCGCGCACAGATACGCAGTATTTT.

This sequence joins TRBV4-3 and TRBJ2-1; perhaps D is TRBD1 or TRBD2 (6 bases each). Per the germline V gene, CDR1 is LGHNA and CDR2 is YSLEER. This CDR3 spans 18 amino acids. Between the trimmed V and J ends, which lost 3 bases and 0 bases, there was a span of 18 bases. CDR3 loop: CASSHSKGGSSSYNEQFF. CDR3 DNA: TGCGCCAGCAGCCATTCCAAGGGGGGTTCAAGCTCCTACAATGAGCAGTTCTTC.

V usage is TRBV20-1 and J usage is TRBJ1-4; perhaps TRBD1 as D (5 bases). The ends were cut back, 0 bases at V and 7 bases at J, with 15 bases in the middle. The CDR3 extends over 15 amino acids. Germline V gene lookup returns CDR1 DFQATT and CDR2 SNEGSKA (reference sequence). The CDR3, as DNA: TGCAGTGCTAGAGATCATAGGGCAGGGTTTGAAAAACTGTTTTTT. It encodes CSARDHRAGFEKLFF.

The CDR3 bases are TGTGCCACCAGCAGAGAGTCAAGAACCGAGCAGTACTTC. This codes for CATSRESRTEQYF. The rearrangement links TRBV15 to TRBJ2-7; D is ambiguous. V gave up 0 bases and J gave up 6 bases, with 9 bases separating them. CDR1 is LNHNV and CDR2 is YYDKDF in the germline V gene (reference sequence). The CDR3 loop spans 13 amino acids.

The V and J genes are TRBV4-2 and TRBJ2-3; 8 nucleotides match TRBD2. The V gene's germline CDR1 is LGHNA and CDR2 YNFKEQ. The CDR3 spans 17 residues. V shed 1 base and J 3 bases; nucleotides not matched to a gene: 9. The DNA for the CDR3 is TGTGCCAGCAGCCAAGTCCCGGGAGGGATGGTGACAGATACGCAGTATTTT. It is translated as CASSQVPGGMVTDTQYF.

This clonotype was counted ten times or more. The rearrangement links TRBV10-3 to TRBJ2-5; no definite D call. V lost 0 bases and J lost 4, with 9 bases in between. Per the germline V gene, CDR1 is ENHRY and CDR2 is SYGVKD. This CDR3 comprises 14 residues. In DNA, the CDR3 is TGTGCCATCAGTGAGTCAAGGAGAGCAGAGACCCAGTACTTC. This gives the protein CAISESRRAETQYF.